One sample yielded the 17 T cell receptor beta chains listed below, sequenced in a study of CD8 T cells in Susac syndrome. An input of about 0.5 to 1 ug of RNA was subjected to reverse transcription using random hexamers. From the immunoSEQ multiplex PCR reads, TCRdb called clonotypes with MiXCR, one entry per CDR3 protein. The data contain about 430,000 distinct CDR3 sequences, 75% to 90% of them seen just once; the ten biggest clones take up 0.09% to 0.15%. Input material: CD8+ T cells from PBMCs. These receptors originate from a human donor with multiple sclerosis.

V and J are TRBV6-1 and TRBJ2-6, with D uncertain. V shed 7 bases and J shed 0 bases, with 7 bases lying between them. Germline loops: CDR1 MNHNS, CDR2 SASEGT. The CDR3 covers 14 residues. The CDR3 DNA sequence: TGTGCCAGCAACGGGTTCTCTGGGGCCAACGTCCTGACTTTC. Translating gives CASNGFSGANVLTF.

The chain recombines TRBV20-1 with TRBJ2-2; TRBD2 matches 13 bases. The CDR3 runs 17 residues. Trimming cost V 1 base and J 1 base; bases outside gene matches: 3. The germline V gene has CDR1 DFQATT and CDR2 SNEGSKA (reference sequence). CDR3 amino acids: CSARGGLAGENTGELFF. The CDR3 DNA reads TGCAGTGCTAGAGGAGGACTAGCGGGAGAGAACACCGGGGAGCTGTTTTTT.

CDR3 nucleotide sequence: TGTGCCAGCAGTGAAGTAGACCAGTACTTC. It translates to CASSEVDQYF. V gene TRBV2 combines with J gene TRBJ2-5; no reliable D call. Trimming stripped 1 base from V and 10 bases from J, with 4 bases between. The CDR3 loop spans 10 amino acids. CDR1 is SNHLY and CDR2 is FYNNEI in the germline V gene.

The chain has TRBV12-3 or TRBV12-4 and TRBJ1-1; D uncertain. With 7 bases removed from V and 1 base from J, the gap between germline ends came to 13 bases. This CDR3 contains 14 residues. CDR3 nucleotides: TGTGCCAGCAATCTGGGCCAGCAGAACACTGAAGCTTTCTTT. This codes for CASNLGQQNTEAFF.

This clonotype was seen once. V usage is TRBV18 and J usage is TRBJ2-7; D might be TRBD1 (5 bases). With 0 bases removed from V and 3 bases from J, the gap between germline ends came to 9 bases. Germline V CDR1 and CDR2: KGHSH, LQKENI. The CDR3 contains 14 residues. The CDR3 sequence: CASSPPDTYYEQYF. The DNA for the CDR3 is TGTGCCAGCTCACCACCGGACACCTACTACGAGCAGTACTTC.

This rearrangement joins TRBV6-2 or TRBV6-3 to TRBJ2-1; no clear D gene. CDR1 MNHEY and CDR2 SVGEGT come from the germline V gene. This CDR3 spans 13 amino acids. Deletions cut 8 bases from V and 5 bases from J, with 13 bases between. CDR3 coding DNA: TGTGCCAGCGAAAGGGCGAACAACAATGAGCAGTTCTTC. Protein: CASERANNNEQFF.

This rearrangement joins TRBV3-1 to TRBJ2-3; 10 nucleotides agree with TRBD2. This CDR3 contains 17 residues. Germline-derived CDR1 and CDR2 are LGHDT and YNNKEL (reference sequence). V lost 0 bases to trimming and J lost 2 bases; unmatched junction nucleotides: 5. This CDR3 is CASSQEAGGLNTDTQYF. The CDR3 nucleotides read TGTGCCAGCAGCCAAGAAGCGGGGGGGCTTAACACAGATACGCAGTATTTT.

V is TRBV20-1 and J is TRBJ2-1, with 12 nucleotides matching TRBD2. The CDR3 has 14 amino acids. CDR1 is DFQATT and CDR2 is SNEGSKA in the germline V gene (reference sequence). Unmatched junction bases numbered 5, after V lost 4 bases and J lost 7 bases. Written as DNA, the CDR3 is TGCAGTGCTATGGTACTAGCGGGGGGTAATGAGCAGTTCTTC. The encoded protein is CSAMVLAGGNEQFF.

This clonotype was seen once. This chain connects TRBV3-1 to TRBJ2-7; D is unresolved. V was pared by 5 bases and J by 4 bases, with 15 bases between. This CDR3 has 14 amino acids. Germline assignment: CDR1 LGHDT and CDR2 YNNKEL (reference sequence). CDR3 DNA sequence: TGTGCCAGCAGCTTTCGCGATTTTCCTTACGAGCAGTACTTC. Translated: CASSFRDFPYEQYF.

The rearrangement joins TRBV12-5 to TRBJ2-2; 7 positions agree with TRBD2. V shed 11 bases, J shed 4 bases, and the junction held 1 base outside the gene matches. The CDR3 sequence is 11 residues long. CDR1 is LGHNT, CDR2 FRNRAP, per germline. Here the CDR3 DNA reads TGTGCTGGGGAGGGCACCGGGGAGCTGTTTTTT. Residues: CAGEGTGELFF.

The CDR3 nucleotides are TGCGCCAGCAGCTTGGCTGGAGGGGCGGACGAGCAGTACTTC. This encodes CASSLAGGADEQYF. The chain joins TRBV5-1 to TRBJ2-7; a possible D gene is TRBD2 (6 bases). Deletions cut 0 bases from V and 5 bases from J, with 12 bases between. CDR1 SGHRS and CDR2 YFSETQ come from the germline V gene. The CDR3 runs to 14 residues. Combining the CDR3 with reference TRBV5-1 and TRBJ2-7 gives the whole variable domain KAGVTQTPRYLIKTRGQQVTLSCSPISGHRSVSWYQQTPGQGLQFLFEYFSETQRNKGNFPGRFSGRQFSNSRSEMNVSTLELGDSALYLCASSLAGGADEQYFGPGTRLTVT.

The rearrangement joins TRBV12-3 or TRBV12-4 to TRBJ1-5; D is undetermined. This CDR3 region has 14 residues. The V end lost 5 bases, the J end lost 3 bases, and 11 bases lay between the germline ends. The CDR3 here is CASSPDANNQPQHF. For the CDR3, the DNA is TGTGCCAGCAGTCCGGACGCGAACAATCAGCCCCAGCATTTT.

This clonotype was recorded once. CDR3 nucleotide sequence: TGTGCCTGGAGTGCGACGAGGGGACAGGGCTACACCTTC. It is translated as CAWSATRGQGYTF. The chain couples TRBV30 to TRBJ1-2; 7 bases are shared with TRBD1. There are 13 residues in the CDR3. The trim removed 1 base at V and 8 bases at J, leaving 7 bases unmatched. Germline values: CDR1 GTSNPN, CDR2 SVGIG (reference sequence).

The V and J genes are TRBV13 and TRBJ2-7; TRBD1 matches 8 bases. Trimming at V came to 5 bases and at J to 5 bases, leaving 11 bases not matched to a gene. The CDR3 totals 15 residues. Per the germline V gene, CDR1 is PRHDT and CDR2 is FYEKMQ (reference sequence). The CDR3 region has the DNA TGTGCCAGCAGCCTCTCTGGACAGGGAAGTGACGAGCAGTACTTC. It translates to CASSLSGQGSDEQYF.

This chain connects TRBV30 to TRBJ2-7; D call uncertain. Trimming pared 0 bases from V and 2 bases from J, leaving 8 bases between. The CDR3 runs to 13 residues. Germline loops: CDR1 GTSNPN, CDR2 SVGIG (reference sequence). CDR3 residues: CAWSVDGAYEQYF. The CDR3 coding sequence is TGTGCCTGGAGTGTAGACGGAGCCTACGAGCAGTACTTC.

The chain links TRBV27 to TRBJ1-3; D is uncertain. The ends were cut back, 5 bases at V and 1 base at J, with 6 bases in the middle. Germline CDR1 and CDR2: MNHEY and SMNVEV (reference sequence). The CDR3 totals 13 residues. The DNA for the CDR3 is TGTGCCAGCAGTATGAGGTCTGGAAACACCATATATTTT. Translated, it gives CASSMRSGNTIYF.

The J gene is TRBJ2-7, the V gene TRBV7-6; D might be TRBD2 (7 bases). Germline assignment: CDR1 SGHVS and CDR2 FNYEAQ. CDR3 size: 15 residues. V was clipped by 6 bases and J by 3 bases, with 18 bases between them. The CDR3 coding sequence is TGTGCCAGCAGTCAGACGGGGGGCGGCAACTACGAGCAGTACTTC. As protein: CASSQTGGGNYEQYF.